Below are 18 T cell receptor beta chains sequenced from a single sample in a study of T cell clonality in common variable immunodeficiency. Clones were sequenced by immunoSEQ multiplex PCR, and TCRdb holds only the in-frame ones, with some missing. The sample holds roughly 28,000 clones, and no clone turns up only once. The sample consisted of peripheral blood mononuclear cells. These receptors were obtained from a person between 18 and 75 years old in good health.

This clone was seen repeatedly, ten times or more. The read finishes 3 residues shy of the CDR3 end, and the germline J gene is used to complete it. This chain connects TRBV30 to TRBJ1-1; 7 nucleotides match TRBD1. The CDR3 is made up of 13 amino acids. Looked up from germline, CDR1 is GTSNPN and CDR2 is SVGIG (reference sequence). CDR3 amino acids: CAWSVDRVGEAFF. The CDR3 DNA, read in part, is TGTGCCTGGAGTGTTGACAGGGTGGGGGAA.

About this clone itself: The read ends 3 residues shy of where the CDR3 ends; the end is completed using the germline J gene. The J gene is TRBJ1-6, the V gene TRBV7-6, with D perhaps matching TRBD1 (6 bases). This CDR3 is 14 amino acids long. Germline-derived CDR1 and CDR2 are SGHVS and FNYEAQ. The CDR3 bases that were read are TGTGCCAGCAGCTTAGGGGGGCCCGAGGGAACC. It encodes CASSLGGPEGT. The whole CDR3 sequence reads CASSLGGPEGTLHF. The variable domain in full, completed from reference TRBV7-6 and TRBJ1-6, reads GAGVSQSPRYKVTKRGQDVALRCDPISGHVSLYWYRQALGQGPEFLTYFNYEAQQDKSGLPNDRFSAERPEGSISTLTIQRTEQRDSAMYRCASSLGGPEGTLHFGNGTRLTVT.

The table lists this clone with many counts. Compared with germline, one end of the junction differs, possibly owing to a read error. Sequencing ends 3 residues short of the CDR3 end; the germline J gene provides the rest. The chain combines TRBV5-1 with TRBJ1-4; TRBD1 might be the D (5 bases). The CDR3 has 17 residues. Germline-derived CDR1 and CDR2 are SGHRS and YFSETQ. The CDR3 sequence is CASTLSWGDITNEKLFF. The sequenced part of the CDR3 DNA is TGCGCCAGCACCTTGTCCTGGGGGGATATTACTAATGAAAAA.

This clone occurred many times. Sequencing ends 3 residues short of the CDR3 end; the germline J gene provides the rest. The chain couples TRBV7-3 to TRBJ2-3, with D perhaps matching TRBD2 (6 bases). The CDR3 is 15 amino acids. V dropped 5 bases and J dropped 4 bases, with 16 bases sitting between them. In germline, CDR1 is SGHTA, CDR2 FQGTGA. CDR3 DNA, as far as it was read: TGTGCCAGCAGCCCCAAACGCGGCGGGGCAGATACG. It translates to CASSPKRGGADT. The whole CDR3 protein is CASSPKRGGADTQYF.

To note about this clone: The read is 3 residues too short to cover the CDR3 end, so that end is filled in from the germline J gene. This CDR3 is also generated by other DNA sequences in the sample. The chain joins TRBV6-1 to TRBJ2-7; TRBD2 matches at 9 bases. The junction had 3 bases not matched to a gene; V was cut back by 2 bases and J by 1 base. This CDR3 contains 15 residues. From germline, CDR1 is MNHNS and CDR2 SASEGT. CDR3: CASSELAGGSYEQYF. The DNA read from the CDR3 is TGTGCCAGCAGTGAACTGGCGGGGGGGTCCTACGAG.

This clone was recorded at least ten times. The read terminates 3 residues before the CDR3 end, so the remaining end is supplied by the germline J gene. The V and J genes are TRBV7-3 and TRBJ2-1; 7 bases agree with TRBD2. Germline trimming cut 4 bases from V and 6 bases from J; bases unmatched to any gene: 9. Per the germline V gene, CDR1 is SGHTA and CDR2 is FQGTGA. This CDR3 is built from 15 residues. Partial CDR3 DNA: TGTGCCAGCAGCTCTGTGGGGGGGTCTGGCAATGAG. Amino acids: CASSSVGGSGNE. The full CDR3 reads CASSSVGGSGNEQFF.

The CDR3 spells CASSDRDRDIQTEAFF. The DNA read from the CDR3 is TGTGCCAGCTCAGACCGGGACAGGGATATACAAACTGAA. This chain links TRBV18 with TRBJ1-1; 9 bases line up with TRBD1. Read coverage stops 3 residues before the CDR3 terminus; the germline J gene supplies the remainder. In germline, CDR1 is KGHSH, CDR2 LQKENI. The CDR3 is 16 residues long. V trimming: 5 bases; J trimming: 5 bases; junction bases outside the gene matches: 12.

This clone appeared many times. The DNA ends 3 residues before the CDR3 does, and the rest of the CDR3 is filled in from the germline J gene. This chain joins TRBV20-1 and TRBJ2-3; D is perhaps TRBD2 (6 bases). V lost 8 bases to trimming and J lost 2 bases, with 14 bases between them. Germline V gene data show CDR1 as DFQATT and CDR2 as SNEGSKA (reference sequence). CDR3 length: 13 amino acids. CDR3 DNA (partial): TGCAGTATCACTAGCCAACTCACAGATACG. Protein: CSITSQLTDT. In full, the CDR3 is CSITSQLTDTQYF.

The table lists this clone with many counts. Sequencing ends 3 residues short of the CDR3 end; the germline J gene provides the rest. This sequence joins TRBV18 and TRBJ1-3; no clear D gene. Trimming cost V 2 bases and J 8 bases, with 13 bases left between them. The germline V gene has CDR1 KGHSH and CDR2 LQKENI. This CDR3 is 14 amino acids long. CDR3 protein: CASSPKVQSDTIYF. The part of the CDR3 DNA that was read is TGTGCCAGCTCACCAAAGGTGCAATCCGACACC. The complete variable domain, with remaining parts taken from reference TRBV18 and TRBJ1-3, reads NAGVMQNPRHLVRRRGQEARLRCSPMKGHSHVYWYRQLPEEGLKFMVYLQKENIIDESGMPKERFSAEFPKEGPSILRIQQVVRGDSAAYFCASSPKVQSDTIYFGEGSWLTVV.

This clone appeared many times. Within the sample, other DNA sequences also encode this same CDR3. The CDR3 region is CASRPARGNSPLHF. The DNA read from the CDR3 is TGTGCCAGCAGGCCCGCCAGGGGTAATTCACCC. This chain connects TRBV6-2 or TRBV6-3 to TRBJ1-6, with a weak D call TRBD1 (6 bases). The read stops 3 residues short of the end of the CDR3; the missing end is completed from the germline J gene. This CDR3 has 14 residues. Trimming stripped 6 bases from V and 6 bases from J, with 12 bases between. Germline V gene lookup returns CDR1 MNHEY and CDR2 SVGEGT.

There are many counts of this clone. The read is 3 residues too short to cover the CDR3 end, so that end is filled in from the germline J gene. The rearrangement links TRBV18 to TRBJ1-2; D not resolved. The CDR3 loop spans 13 amino acids. CDR1 and CDR2 (germline): KGHSH, LQKENI. V was cut by 5 bases and J by 2 bases, with 9 bases left in between. CDR3 sequence reads: CASSAGTNYGYTF. Incomplete CDR3 DNA: TGTGCCAGCTCAGCGGGAACCAACTATGGC.

This clone was detected a few times. The CDR3 sequence: CASSTRYRGRGEKLFF. CDR3 DNA (partial): TGTGCCAGTAGTACACGATACAGGGGGCGTGGGGAAAAA. The chain employs TRBV19 and TRBJ1-4, with TRBD1 matching 9 bases. The read stops 3 residues short of the end of the CDR3; the missing end is completed from the germline J gene. Trimming cost V 4 bases and J 8 bases; bases outside gene matches: 11. This CDR3 is 16 amino acids long. Germline CDR1 and CDR2: LNHDA and SQIVND (reference sequence).

This clone was picked up many times. The read stops 3 residues short of the end of the CDR3; the missing end is completed from the germline J gene. V gene TRBV29-1 combines with J gene TRBJ1-1; a weak D match, TRBD1 (5 bases). The CDR3 spans 11 residues. V was clipped by 8 bases and J by 1 base, with 8 bases between them. Germline V gives CDR1 SQVTM, CDR2 ANQGSEA. The CDR3 DNA, read in part, is TGCAGCTGTACAGGGAACACTGAA. It translates to CSCTGNTE. The full CDR3 protein reads CSCTGNTEAFF.

Turning to this clone: The read finishes 3 residues shy of the CDR3 end, and the germline J gene is used to complete it. The chain links TRBV6-2 or TRBV6-3 to TRBJ1-2; 7 nucleotides line up with TRBD1. Germline CDR1 reads MNHEY; CDR2 reads SVGEGT. The CDR3 has 15 amino acids. The trim removed 7 bases at V and 4 bases at J, leaving 12 bases unmatched. Partial CDR3 DNA: TGTGCCAGCAACCCTCATCCCCAGGGGGGCTATGGC. The encoded protein is CASNPHPQGGYG. The entire CDR3 protein reads CASNPHPQGGYGYTF.

Regarding this clone: From the germline J gene comes the end of the CDR3, since the read stops 3 residues before it. This chain uses TRBV7-9 with TRBJ2-3; D may be TRBD1 (6 bases). Trimming took 4 bases from V and 2 from J, leaving 13 bases between them. The CDR3 extends over 15 amino acids. In germline, CDR1 is SEHNR, CDR2 FQNEAQ (reference sequence). The sequenced part of the CDR3 DNA is TGTGCCAGCAGCTCTACCAGGGGACCCACAGATACG. Translating it yields CASSSTRGPTDT. The entire CDR3 sequence reads CASSSTRGPTDTQYF.

This clone was seen many times. The read falls 3 residues short of the CDR3 end, and the missing part is taken from the germline J gene. The rearrangement joins TRBV20-1 to TRBJ2-4; 7 nucleotides align to TRBD2. This CDR3 spans 18 amino acids. Germline CDR1 reads DFQATT; CDR2 reads SNEGSKA (reference sequence). After removal of 0 bases from V and 1 base from J, the junction contained 12 bases not matched to a gene. This CDR3 is CSARDQGELARAKNIQYF. Incomplete CDR3 DNA: TGCAGTGCTAGAGATCAGGGAGAACTAGCGAGGGCCAAAAACATT.

This clone has a count of ten or more. The CDR3 extends 3 residues past the end of the read, so its final part is completed from the germline J gene. The chain has TRBV12-3 or TRBV12-4 and TRBJ2-1; 7 nucleotides line up with TRBD1. Losses at the gene ends were 5 bases for V and 0 bases for J; bases not matched to a gene: 7. This CDR3 is 16 amino acids long. The sequenced CDR3 bases are TGTGCCAGCAGTCCCCGAGGGGGCTACTCCTACAATGAG. Translation: CASSPRGGYSYNE. In full, the CDR3 is CASSPRGGYSYNEQFF.

Ten or more counts support this clone. The covered CDR3 bases are TGTGCCATCAGTGAGCCAGGGGACAGCACCTACGAG. Translation: CAISEPGDSTYE. In full, the CDR3 reads CAISEPGDSTYEQYF. The chain carries TRBV10-3 and TRBJ2-7; 7 bases agree with TRBD1. The sequenced fragment ends 3 residues before the CDR3 boundary, so the rest is inferred from the germline J gene. CDR1 and CDR2 from the germline V gene are ENHRY and SYGVKD. J was trimmed by 2 bases and V by 2 bases; bases with no gene match: 6. The CDR3 covers 15 residues.